This TCR beta chain was sequenced during a study of T-cell reconstitution after alpha-beta-depleted transplantation in children. Molecular barcoding with unique molecular identifiers was used for the TCRbeta library. Via MiXCR, TCRdb re-called the PCR reads, giving one row per CDR3 protein. This sample has more than 300,000 distinct CDR3 sequences, with roughly 15% found just once. A note on this clonotype: Its antigen is not identified.

Notes on the study in general: After transplant, at about two months, alpha-beta T cells were reportedly derived from several hundred expanded graft clones. A year post-transplant, T-cell counts and diversity derived mostly from newly produced T cells. Where some patients showed high TCRbeta diversity at day 60, it came from recipient T cells and thymic progenitors that had survived.

CDR3 size: 12 residues. V shed 5 bases and J shed 7 bases, with 11 bases lying between them. The clonotype originates from a male patient between 2 and 10 years old who had a stem cell transplant for acute lymphoblastic leukemia, so the T cells may come from the graft donor. This rearrangement joins TRBV12-3 or TRBV12-4 to TRBJ1-1, with D tentatively TRBD1 (6 bases). The sample here was PBMCs, mostly from graft donor cells, taken 360 days after TCRalphabeta/CD19-depleted stem cell transplant. Here the CDR3 reads CASSRGPYEAFF. CDR3 DNA: TGTGCCAGCAGTCGGGGGCCGTATGAAGCTTTCTTT.